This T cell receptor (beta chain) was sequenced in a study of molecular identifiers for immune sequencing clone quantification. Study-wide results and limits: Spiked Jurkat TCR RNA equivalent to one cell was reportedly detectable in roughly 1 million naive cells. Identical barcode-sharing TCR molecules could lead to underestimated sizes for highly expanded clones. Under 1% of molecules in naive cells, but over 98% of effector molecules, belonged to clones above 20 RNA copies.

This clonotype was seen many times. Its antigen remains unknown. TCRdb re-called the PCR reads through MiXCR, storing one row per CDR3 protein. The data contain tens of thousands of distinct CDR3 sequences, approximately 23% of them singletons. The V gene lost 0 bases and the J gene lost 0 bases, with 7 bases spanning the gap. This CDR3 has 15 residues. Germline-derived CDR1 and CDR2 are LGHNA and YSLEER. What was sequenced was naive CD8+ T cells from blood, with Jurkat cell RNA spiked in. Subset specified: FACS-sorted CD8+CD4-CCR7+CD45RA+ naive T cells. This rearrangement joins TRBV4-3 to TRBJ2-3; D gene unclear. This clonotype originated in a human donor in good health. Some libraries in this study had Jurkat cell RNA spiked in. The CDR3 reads CASSQESPSTDTQYF. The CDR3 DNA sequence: TGCGCCAGCAGCCAAGAAAGTCCTAGCACAGATACGCAGTATTTT.